Listed here are 29 T cell receptor beta chains from one sample, sequenced in a study of blood T cells in healthy people across ages. A second PCR of about 7 to 11 cycles used a sample-barcoded 5' primer and a J-beta primer mix. TCRdb re-called the 5' RACE reads with MiXCR, one entry per CDR3 protein. The table records around 1,000,000 distinct CDR3 sequences, around 25% of them present only once. These data were also filed under a second study, of T cells of mothers and their children.

Sequenced sample: blood. Receptors were obtained from a girl aged 2-10 years in good health.

This clonotype appeared a few times. The chain has TRBV7-2 and TRBJ1-1; D gene unclear. CDR1 is SGHTA, CDR2 FQGNSA, per germline. The CDR3 sequence is 12 residues long. Trimming stripped 1 base from V and 12 bases from J, with 12 bases between. The CDR3 spells CASSLDMGKTFF. The CDR3 DNA reads TGTGCCAGCAGCTTAGATATGGGGAAAACTTTCTTT.

The rearrangement uses TRBV9 and TRBJ2-2; 9 positions match TRBD1. Germline values: CDR1 SGDLS, CDR2 YYNGEE. V dropped 2 bases and J dropped 5; count of bases not matched to a gene: 10. CDR3 length equals 17 residues. The CDR3 bases are TGTGCCAGCAGCGTGGCCCCCGGGACAGGGCATACCGGGGAGCTGTTTTTT. Amino acid sequence: CASSVAPGTGHTGELFF.

V is TRBV10-3 and J is TRBJ2-5, with 7 bases matching TRBD1. The J call is in doubt because the DNA end fits TRBJ2-7 better. This CDR3 has 13 amino acids. Germline CDR1 reads ENHRY; CDR2 reads SYGVKD. The CDR3 DNA reads as TGTGCCATCAGTCCCGACAGGGTAGGCGAGCAGTACTTC. It is translated as CAISPDRVGEQYF.

V usage is TRBV19 and J usage is TRBJ1-1; weak D call: TRBD1 (5 bases). Trimming shortened V by 1 base and J by 6 bases, and 9 bases separated the two germline ends. The germline CDR1 and CDR2 sequences are LNHDA and SQIVND (reference sequence). The CDR3 runs 13 residues. This chain's CDR3 is CASSIVAGAEAFF. DNA for the CDR3: TGTGCCAGTAGTATAGTGGCGGGGGCTGAAGCTTTCTTT. The variable domain in full, completed from reference TRBV19 and TRBJ1-1, reads DGGITQSPKYLFRKEGQNVTLSCEQNLNHDAMYWYRQDPGQGLRLIYYSQIVNDFQKGDIAEGYSVSREKKESFPLTVTSAQKNPTAFYLCASSIVAGAEAFFGQGTRLTVV.

This clonotype was counted only a few times. This chain links TRBV10-3 with TRBJ1-4; D not certain. Germline CDR1 and CDR2: ENHRY and SYGVKD. This CDR3 is 13 amino acids long. Trimming removed 3 bases at V and 6 bases at J, with 8 bases between. The CDR3 region is CAISDLGDEKLFF. The CDR3 nucleotides read TGTGCCATCAGTGACCTGGGTGATGAAAAACTGTTTTTT.

The genes are TRBV7-9 and TRBJ1-2; 8 nucleotides match TRBD1. After removal of 5 bases from V and 4 bases from J, the junction contained 6 bases not matched to a gene. The CDR3 length is 14 residues. CDR1 SEHNR and CDR2 FQNEAQ come from the germline V gene (reference sequence). The CDR3 DNA reads TGTGCCAGCAGCCCCACGACAGGGGTCTATGGCTACACCTTC. Translation: CASSPTTGVYGYTF.

The chain recombines TRBV4-1 with TRBJ1-1; the D gene is possibly TRBD1 (6 bases). Germline loops: CDR1 MGHRA, CDR2 YSYEKL. The CDR3 is 11 residues long. V was cut by 4 bases and J by 12 bases, with 12 bases left in between. CDR3 bases: TGCGCCAGCAGCCTCGACAGGATTTCTTTCTTT. Residues: CASSLDRISFF.

This clonotype was seen a few times. The chain uses TRBV2 and TRBJ2-5, with 8 bases that match TRBD2. The J call may be incorrect, as the DNA end agrees better with TRBJ2-1. Per germline, CDR1 SNHLY and CDR2 FYNNEI. The CDR3 is 13 amino acids. The CDR3 DNA reads TGTGCCAGCAAGGGACTAGGGTTCCATGAGCAGTTCTTC. As protein: CASKGLGFHEQFF.

The V gene is TRBV7-9, the J gene TRBJ1-1; D is unresolved. The CDR3 loop spans 16 amino acids. Germline CDR1 reads SEHNR; CDR2 reads FQNEAQ (reference sequence). Trimming pared 1 base from V and 3 bases from J, leaving 15 bases between. Here the CDR3 DNA reads TGTGCCAGCAGCTTAGGGCCACGGGGTGGAGACACTGAAGCTTTCTTT. This codes for CASSLGPRGGDTEAFF.

The chain couples TRBV20-1 to TRBJ2-3; no reliable D call. Trimming removed 4 bases from V and 4 bases from J, with 9 bases in between. Germline V lookup: CDR1 DFQATT, CDR2 SNEGSKA (reference sequence). This CDR3 spans 12 amino acids. This chain's CDR3 is CSANSYADTQYF. The CDR3 nucleotides read TGCAGTGCTAACTCGTACGCAGATACGCAGTATTTT.

The chain is built from TRBV20-1 and TRBJ1-5; TRBD1 agrees at 9 bases. Germline CDR1 is DFQATT and CDR2 is SNEGSKA (reference sequence). Trimming took 3 bases from V and 3 from J; bases not matched to a gene: 6. The CDR3 is 15 residues long. In nucleotides, the CDR3 is TGCAGTGCTAGGCCCGGGACAGGGTTCAATCAGCCCCAGCATTTT. Translated: CSARPGTGFNQPQHF.

Here the CDR3 reads CASRRDPQETQYF. CDR3 nucleotide sequence: TGTGCCAGCAGGAGGGACCCACAGGAGACCCAGTACTTC. The chain uses TRBV5-6 and TRBJ2-5, with D tentatively TRBD1 or TRBD2 (5 bases each). This CDR3 is built from 13 residues. Trimming pared 5 bases from V and 5 bases from J, leaving 13 bases between. The germline V gene encodes CDR1 SGHDT and CDR2 YYEEEE.

Points on this clonotype: The conserved final phenylalanine or tryptophan is absent from the CDR3, which likely points to a read error. The V and J genes are TRBV20-1 and TRBJ2-7; TRBD2 matches 10 bases. The J segment lost 6 bases and the V segment lost 4 bases, leaving 6 bases of the junction unmatched. The CDR3 extends over 13 amino acids. The V gene's germline CDR1 is DFQATT and CDR2 SNEGSKA (reference sequence). The CDR3, as DNA: TGCAGTGCTATAGTACCTAGCGGGAGCGAGCAGTACCTC. Translated: CSAIVPSGSEQYL.

A note on this clonotype: A read error may explain this, as a much larger clone is one base away. CDR3 nucleotides: TGCAGTGCTAGAGATCAACTAGCGGGGGACTACAGTGAGCAGTTCTTC. Its translation is CSARDQLAGDYSEQFF. The chain links TRBV20-1 to TRBJ2-5; 11 nucleotides line up with TRBD2. The J call may be incorrect, as the DNA end agrees better with TRBJ2-1. The germline V gene has CDR1 DFQATT and CDR2 SNEGSKA (reference sequence). The CDR3 totals 16 residues.

As regards this clonotype: The conserved phenylalanine or tryptophan normally closing the CDR3 is absent here, so this likely arose from a read error. The J gene is TRBJ2-7, the V gene TRBV7-9; D is undetermined. Germline V lookup: CDR1 SEHNR, CDR2 FQNEAQ (reference sequence). V was cut by 5 bases and J by 1 base, with 12 bases left in between. CDR3 length: 14 residues. CDR3 DNA sequence: TGTGCCAGCAGCCTTCTCGGAGAATCCTACGAGCAGTACCTC. It is translated as CASSLLGESYEQYL.

This chain links TRBV28 with TRBJ2-7; TRBD2 matches 7 bases. In germline, CDR1 is MDHEN, CDR2 SYDVKM. With V trimmed by 3 bases and J by 7 bases, 6 bases remained unmatched. The CDR3 runs to 13 residues. The CDR3 DNA reads TGTGCCAGCAGTTTTGCGGGAGAGGAGGAGCAGTACTTC. This codes for CASSFAGEEEQYF.

This rearrangement joins TRBV14 to TRBJ2-4, with a tentative D call TRBD2 (5 bases). The CDR3 consists of 15 residues. Deletions cut 4 bases from V and 1 base from J, with 11 bases between. Germline V gene sequence: CDR1 SGHDN, CDR2 FVKESK. CDR3 sequence reads: CASSPGYLAKNIQYF. CDR3 DNA: TGTGCCAGCAGCCCGGGGTATTTGGCCAAAAACATTCAGTACTTC.

The CDR3 spells CASSHRHSPLHF. The CDR3, as DNA: TGTGCCAGCAGTCATAGACACTCACCCCTCCACTTT. The chain is built from TRBV7-2 and TRBJ1-6, with no clear D. The germline V and J ends were trimmed by 6 bases and 10 bases, with 10 bases remaining between them. The CDR3 spans 12 residues. Germline assignment: CDR1 SGHTA and CDR2 FQGNSA.

The rearrangement joins TRBV12-3 or TRBV12-4 to TRBJ1-2; D ambiguous. V shed 8 bases and J shed 6 bases, with 19 bases lying between them. The CDR3 is 14 residues long. CDR3 sequence reads: CASSPVVGHDGYTF. DNA for the CDR3: TGTGCCAGCTCCCCCGTGGTGGGCCATGATGGCTACACCTTC.

There are many counts of this clonotype. This chain links TRBV9 with TRBJ2-7; D is perhaps TRBD2 (6 bases). CDR1 and CDR2 from the germline V gene are SGDLS and YYNGEE. The CDR3 covers 15 residues. Trimming removed 3 bases at V and 0 bases at J, with 13 bases between. The DNA for the CDR3 is TGTGCCAGCAGCGCCACGCCGGGACTCTCCTACGAGCAGTACTTC. Protein: CASSATPGLSYEQYF. The full variable domain, with the rest looked up from reference TRBV9 and TRBJ2-7, is DSGVTQTPKHLITATGQRVTLRCSPRSGDLSVYWYQQSLDQGLQFLIQYYNGEERAKGNILERFSAQQFPDLHSELNLSSLELGDSALYFCASSATPGLSYEQYFGPGTRLTVT.

This clonotype was seen more than once but under ten times. The rearrangement joins TRBV10-3 to TRBJ2-5, with 8 bases fitting TRBD1. The tail of the sequence fits TRBJ2-1 better, so the J call may be wrong. This CDR3 spans 17 amino acids. Germline V CDR1 and CDR2: ENHRY, SYGVKD. The CDR3 DNA reads as TGTGCCATCAGTGAGGGGGCGGACAGGGCCGGGTACAATGAGCAGTTCTTC. It codes for CAISEGADRAGYNEQFF.

This chain connects TRBV29-1 to TRBJ1-1; 12 bases align to TRBD1. Germline V lookup: CDR1 SQVTM, CDR2 ANQGSEA. Trimming cost V 7 bases and J 6 bases; bases outside gene matches: 9. The CDR3 length is 14 residues. CDR3 sequence (DNA): TGCAGCGCCTCCGGGACAGGGGGCTTCCCTGAAGCTTTCTTT. Its protein is CSASGTGGFPEAFF.

This clonotype appeared a few times. The V call is TRBV29-1, the J call TRBJ2-5, with 8 bases matching TRBD2. The DNA end is a closer match to TRBJ2-1, so the J assignment may be wrong. The CDR3 runs 14 residues. The germline V gene has CDR1 SQVTM and CDR2 ANQGSEA. The CDR3 here is CSVLVTSVHNEQFF. DNA of the CDR3: TGCAGCGTCCTTGTGACTAGCGTCCACAATGAGCAGTTCTTC.

As regards this clonotype: The junction and the germline gene differ at one end; a read error may be behind it. The CDR3 coding sequence is TGCGCCAGCAGCCAAAATAGCATTGGGGCCAACGACCTGACTTTC. Amino acid sequence: CASSQNSIGANDLTF. This chain links TRBV4-1 with TRBJ2-6; D possibly corresponds to TRBD1 (5 bases). CDR1 and CDR2 (germline): MGHRA, YSYEKL. The CDR3 consists of 15 residues.

This clonotype was picked up a small number of times. The gene calls are TRBV3-1 and TRBJ1-2; 7 bases match TRBD1. This CDR3 is built from 17 residues. V shed 4 bases, J shed 4 bases, and the junction held 15 bases outside the gene matches. In germline, CDR1 is LGHDT, CDR2 YNNKEL (reference sequence). CDR3 region: CASSLRETGPGVYGYTF. The CDR3 DNA reads as TGTGCCAGCAGCCTCCGGGAGACAGGGCCAGGAGTCTATGGCTACACCTTC.

This clonotype occurred a few times. This chain connects TRBV7-8 to TRBJ2-7; TRBD1 might be the D (6 bases). V lost 6 bases and J lost 3, with 18 bases in between. CDR1 and CDR2 (germline): SGHVS, FQNEAQ. There are 15 residues in the CDR3. The CDR3 sequence is CASRPHQGPSYEQYF. The CDR3 coding sequence is TGTGCCAGCAGACCACACCAGGGGCCAAGCTACGAGCAGTACTTC.

V and J are TRBV6-5 and TRBJ2-4; TRBD1 might be the D (7 bases). Per the germline V gene, CDR1 is MNHEY and CDR2 is SVGAGI. Deletions cut 4 bases from V and 0 bases from J, with 10 bases between. CDR3 size: 15 residues. The CDR3 DNA is TGTGCCAGCAGTTCAGGGGGACTAGCCAAAAACATTCAGTACTTC. Its translation is CASSSGGLAKNIQYF.

This chain uses TRBV5-5 with TRBJ2-5; weak D call: TRBD1 (5 bases). The CDR3 runs to 13 residues. CDR1 and CDR2 from the germline V gene are SGHKS and YYEKEE (reference sequence). V was shortened by 4 bases and J by 4 bases, with 11 bases between the two germline ends. The CDR3 DNA reads TGTGCCAGCAGCCCGACAGTGCGAGAGACCCAGTACTTC. This gives the protein CASSPTVRETQYF.

There are a few counts of this clonotype. The chain couples TRBV6-5 to TRBJ1-4; D gene uncertain. This CDR3 comprises 13 residues. The germline gives CDR1 MNHEY, CDR2 SVGAGI. The germline V and J ends were trimmed by 5 bases and 10 bases, with 14 bases remaining between them. CDR3 amino acids: CASSPTVYGKLFF. The CDR3 bases are TGTGCCAGCAGTCCCACAGTGTACGGAAAACTGTTTTTT.